These T cell receptor beta chains were read from a single sample in a study of T-cell memory formation after mild COVID-19. TCRdb recomputed calls from the 5' RACE reads with MiXCR, one row per CDR3 protein. The data show a few hundred thousand distinct CDR3 sequences, with under 12% seen just once and around 2.9% held by the top ten. The sample taken for sequencing was PBMCs or a T cell subset sorted from them (not recorded which). The receptors originated from a man younger than 35 who had mild COVID-19 (a few samples of this study predate the infection). Cell type and time point are not known. The CDR3 runs from the conserved cysteine through the conserved F or W. A D gene is named only where the DNA matches it firmly. Clone size appears in some rows only: once, few, many, or a class for an expanded clone.

D gene	clone size	V gene	J gene	CDR3 DNA	CDR3 protein
TRBD2	many	TRBV7-2	TRBJ2-3	TGTGCCAGCAGCTCACCGGGACTAGCGGGGGGTACCCCCGCAGATACGCAGTATTTT	CASSSPGLAGGTPADTQYF
TRBD2	.	TRBV12-3/TRBV12-4	TRBJ2-1	TGTGCCAGCAGTTTGGGACTAGCGGGGGGGCCCAATGAGCAGTTCTTC	CASSLGLAGGPNEQFF
TRBD2	many	TRBV12-3/TRBV12-4	TRBJ2-1	TGTGCCAGCAGGTCCGGGACTAGCGGGGCCAATGAGCAGTTCTTC	CASRSGTSGANEQFF
.	.	TRBV18	TRBJ1-4	TGTGCCAGCTCACCGTTCGAGACAACTAATGAAAAACTGTTTTTT	CASSPFETTNEKLFF
TRBD2	.	TRBV7-2	TRBJ2-3	TGTGCCAGCAAACCCGCGGGGGCAGATACGCAGTATTTT	CASKPAGADTQYF
.	few	TRBV5-1	TRBJ1-4	TGCGCCAGCAGTCTCCAGGGGAATGAAAAACTGTTTTTT	CASSLQGNEKLFF
TRBD1	few	TRBV10-2	TRBJ1-1	TGCGCCAGCAGTGAGCCTCGGGACAGGGGGCAAGGAAATGAAGCTTTCTTT	CASSEPRDRGQGNEAFF
.	.	TRBV19	TRBJ1-2	TGTGCCAGTAGTGACGGGAGTACTAACTATGGCTACACCTTC	CASSDGSTNYGYTF
.	.	TRBV6-5	TRBJ2-7	TGTGCCAGCAGACCCCGCCCGGCAGGGGCGTACGAGCAGTACTTC	CASRPRPAGAYEQYF
.	few	TRBV18	TRBJ2-4	TGTGCCAGCTCACCAGAGTTCGCCTTAGCAAGGGGCAAAAACATTCAGTACTTC	CASSPEFALARGKNIQYF
.	few	TRBV4-2	TRBJ1-1	TGTGCCAGCAGCCAAGATCGGACGAACACTGAAGCTTTCTTT	CASSQDRTNTEAFF
TRBD1	.	TRBV6-2/TRBV6-3	TRBJ2-6	TGTGCCAGCAGTTACCCTTACAGGGGGCCTGGGGCCAACGTCCTGACTTTC	CASSYPYRGPGANVLTF
TRBD1	few	TRBV7-8	TRBJ2-7	TGTGCCAGCAGCTTAAGGGCCGGGACAGGGTTCTACGAGCAGTACTTC	CASSLRAGTGFYEQYF
.	.	TRBV29-1	TRBJ1-1	TGCAGCGCTTCGCTTAACATGAACACTGAAGCTTTCTTT	CSASLNMNTEAFF
TRBD1	many	TRBV29-1	TRBJ2-3	TGCAGCGTCAGGGGGCGGTTCACAGATACGCAGTATTTT	CSVRGRFTDTQYF
.	.	TRBV3-1	TRBJ1-5	TGTGCCAGCAGCCAAGGAGTTACGAATCAGCCCCAGCATTTT	CASSQGVTNQPQHF
.	few	TRBV20-1	TRBJ1-5	TGCAGTGCTACCTCAGGTAGCAATCAGCCCCAGCATTTT	CSATSGSNQPQHF
.	few	TRBV7-2	TRBJ1-1	TGTGCCAGCAGGCGGTCCTACTATTTGAACACTGAAGCTTTCTTT	CASRRSYYLNTEAFF
TRBD1	many	TRBV20-1	TRBJ1-6	TGCAGTGCTCGCCAGGGGGATAATTCACCCCTCCACTTT	CSARQGDNSPLHF
.	.	TRBV5-1	TRBJ1-1	TGCGCCAGCAGCTTGGATTGGGGTAACACTGAAGCTTTCTTT	CASSLDWGNTEAFF
.	few	TRBV4-3	TRBJ2-1	TGCGCCAGCAGCCAAGATCACGGGCCTTCGCAGTTCTTC	CASSQDHGPSQFF
.	.	TRBV11-2	TRBJ2-3	TGTGCCAGCACTCGAGGACTCGGTGGTACGCAGTATTTT	CASTRGLGGTQYF
.	few	TRBV12-3/TRBV12-4	TRBJ2-1	TGTGCCAGCAGAACCGGGGGTTCCTACAATGAGCAGTTCTTC	CASRTGGSYNEQFF
TRBD1	.	TRBV5-6	TRBJ1-2	TGTGCCAGCAGCTCCGGGGGACAGGGTCGCTATGGCTACACCTTC	CASSSGGQGRYGYTF
TRBD1	many	TRBV5-1	TRBJ2-1	TGCGCCAGCAGCTCGCGGACAGGGACCGACAATGAGCAGTTCTTC	CASSSRTGTDNEQFF
.	few	TRBV5-1	TRBJ2-3	TGCGCCAGCAGCACGCGGACGGCTAGCACAGATACGCAGTATTTT	CASSTRTASTDTQYF
TRBD1	many	TRBV7-2	TRBJ1-2	TGTGCCAGCAGGACACGGGACAGCTATGGCTACACCTTC	CASRTRDSYGYTF
TRBD2	few	TRBV13	TRBJ2-5	TGTGCCAGCAACCGCGGGGGGGTCCAAGAGACCCAGTACTTC	CASNRGGVQETQYF
.	.	TRBV5-1	TRBJ1-4	TGCGCCACTCGTTCGAGCGACATTGCAAGTGAAAAACTGTTTTTT	CATRSSDIASEKLFF
.	few	TRBV12-3/TRBV12-4	TRBJ2-3	TGTGCCAGCAGTTTTAGTCTCAGCACAGATACGCAGTATTTT	CASSFSLSTDTQYF
.	many	TRBV7-9	TRBJ1-1	TGTGCCAGCAGCCCCCGGGCAGGACAATACACTGAAGCTTTCTTT	CASSPRAGQYTEAFF
TRBD1	.	TRBV7-9	TRBJ1-1	TGTGCCAGCAGCAGACCCGGTGACAGGGGGATGAACACTGAAGCTTTCTTT	CASSRPGDRGMNTEAFF
.	few	TRBV12-3/TRBV12-4	TRBJ1-6	TGTGCCAGCAGTTCCCCTCTCCATTCACCCCTCCACTTT	CASSSPLHSPLHF
.	once	TRBV4-1	TRBJ1-1	TGCGCCAGCAGCCAGAACAGGGACAACACTGAAGCTTTCTTT	CASSQNRDNTEAFF
.	few	TRBV27	TRBJ2-2	TGTGCCAGCAGTTTAAAGGCGCCCGGGGAGCTGTTTTTT	CASSLKAPGELFF